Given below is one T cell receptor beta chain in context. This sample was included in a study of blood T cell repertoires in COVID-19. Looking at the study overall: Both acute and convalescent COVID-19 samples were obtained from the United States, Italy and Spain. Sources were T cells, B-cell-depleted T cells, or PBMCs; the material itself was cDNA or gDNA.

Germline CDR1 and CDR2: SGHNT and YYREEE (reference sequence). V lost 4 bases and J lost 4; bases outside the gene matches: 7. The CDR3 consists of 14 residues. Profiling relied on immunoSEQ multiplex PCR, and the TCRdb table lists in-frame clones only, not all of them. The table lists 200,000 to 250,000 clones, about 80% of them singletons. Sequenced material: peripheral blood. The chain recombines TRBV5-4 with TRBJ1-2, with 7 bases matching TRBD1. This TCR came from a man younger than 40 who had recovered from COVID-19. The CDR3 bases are TGTGCCAGCAGCGCCCAGACAGGGTTCTATGGCTACACCTTC. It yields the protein CASSAQTGFYGYTF.